Shown below are 27 T cell receptor beta chains from a single sample sequenced in a study of identical twins. TCRdb reanalysed the 5' RACE reads using MiXCR and keeps one entry per CDR3 protein. The sample yields about 570,000 distinct CDR3 sequences, 9.6% seen once. In addition, the sample was reused for a study of yellow fever vaccine responses in identical twins.

The source material was PBMCs. Source of these receptors: a woman aged 18 to 35 in good health.

This clonotype was observed a few times. The genes are TRBV27 and TRBJ1-2; D is perhaps TRBD1 (5 bases). The CDR3 runs 13 residues. Trimming cost V 4 bases and J 10 bases, with 16 bases left between them. In germline, CDR1 is MNHEY, CDR2 SMNVEV (reference sequence). CDR3 DNA sequence: TGTGCCAGCAGTTGGAGTTTGAGGGGCGCCTACACCTTC. Encoded protein: CASSWSLRGAYTF.

This clonotype was observed a few times. The CDR3 coding sequence is TGTGCCAGCGGAGACACTGAAGCTTTCTTT. It translates to CASGDTEAFF. The chain recombines TRBV21-1 with TRBJ1-1. TRBV21-1 is listed as a pseudogene. This CDR3 contains 10 residues.

The rearrangement links TRBV7-9 to TRBJ2-5; no firm D call. The germline V gene encodes CDR1 SEHNR and CDR2 FQNEAQ (reference sequence). CDR3 size: 14 residues. Trimming shortened V by 0 bases and J by 4 bases, and 9 bases separated the two germline ends. CDR3 sequence: CASSLARKGETQYF. The CDR3 coding sequence is TGTGCCAGCAGCTTAGCGCGGAAGGGAGAGACCCAGTACTTC.

This clonotype was observed a handful of times. The chain is built from TRBV7-9 and TRBJ1-6, with a possible D match to TRBD1 (5 bases). CDR3 length equals 14 residues. Trimming removed 5 bases at V and 8 bases at J, with 13 bases between. From germline, CDR1 is SEHNR and CDR2 FQNEAQ (reference sequence). The chain's CDR3 is CASSSEIGDSPLHF. Here the CDR3 DNA reads TGTGCCAGCAGCAGCGAGATAGGGGATTCACCCCTCCACTTT.

The gene calls are TRBV7-2 and TRBJ2-3, with TRBD2 identical over 8 bases. Germline trimming cut 3 bases from V and 1 base from J; bases unmatched to any gene: 3. The CDR3 is 15 residues long. CDR1 is SGHTA, CDR2 FQGNSA, per germline. As DNA, the CDR3 is TGTGCCAGCAGCTTTGCACTAGCGGGCACAGATACGCAGTATTTT. Its translation is CASSFALAGTDTQYF.

This clonotype was observed at least ten times. The V call is TRBV24-1, the J call TRBJ2-3; no definite D call. V lost 4 bases to trimming and J lost 7 bases, with 11 bases between them. Germline assignment: CDR1 KGHDR and CDR2 SFDVKD. This CDR3 is 13 amino acids long. This chain's CDR3 is CATSDRRWNTQYF. DNA of the CDR3: TGTGCCACCAGTGACCGACGGTGGAATACGCAGTATTTT.

This clonotype has a count of ten or more. The chain uses TRBV7-9 and TRBJ2-3; 7 bases are shared with TRBD2. Germline CDR1 reads SEHNR; CDR2 reads FQNEAQ (reference sequence). Trimming cost V 4 bases and J 4 bases; bases outside gene matches: 5. The CDR3 contains 14 residues. In DNA, the CDR3 is TGTGCCAGCAGCTCGACTAGCTTGTCAGATACGCAGTATTTT. Residues: CASSSTSLSDTQYF.

This sequence joins TRBV2 and TRBJ2-2; 10 positions agree with TRBD1. CDR1 and CDR2 from the germline V gene are SNHLY and FYNNEI. There are 15 residues in the CDR3. V lost 1 base, J lost 7 bases, and 3 bases stayed unmatched. CDR3 nucleotides: TGTGCCAGCAGTGAAGAGGGACAGGGGATCGGGGAGCTGTTTTTT. This gives the protein CASSEEGQGIGELFF.

The genes are TRBV29-1 and TRBJ2-7; D is possibly TRBD1 or TRBD2 (6 bases each). Trimming took 6 bases from V and 5 from J, leaving 20 bases between them. Germline assignment: CDR1 SQVTM and CDR2 ANQGSEA. The CDR3 covers 14 residues. CDR3 bases: TGCAGCGTGGCGGGCCGGGGGCTCGGGGACGAGCAGTACTTC. Residues: CSVAGRGLGDEQYF.

This clonotype appeared many times. This chain links TRBV6-2 or TRBV6-3 with TRBJ2-1; D remains ambiguous. Germline V gene sequence: CDR1 MNHEY, CDR2 SVGEGT. This CDR3 spans 11 amino acids. Trimming left V 0 bases short and J 10 bases short, with 4 bases between. CDR3 amino acids: CASSYSKEQFF. The CDR3 nucleotides are TGTGCCAGCAGTTACTCTAAGGAGCAGTTCTTC.

This clonotype was recorded a few times. The chain couples TRBV4-3 to TRBJ1-4; D not certain. Trimming took off 5 bases at V and 7 bases at J, with 11 bases between the two ends. The germline gives CDR1 LGHNA, CDR2 YSLEER. CDR3 length: 13 amino acids. CDR3 sequence (DNA): TGCGCCAGCAGCGTTAGACTAGGTGAAAAACTGTTTTTT. This encodes CASSVRLGEKLFF.

This clonotype was seen more than once but under ten times. The chain uses TRBV3-1 and TRBJ1-1, with TRBD1 matching 10 bases. With 4 bases clipped from V and 4 bases from J, the junction kept 6 bases outside the gene matches. The germline gives CDR1 LGHDT, CDR2 YNNKEL (reference sequence). This CDR3 is 15 amino acids long. CDR3 region: CASSRDRGAGTEAFF. CDR3 DNA: TGTGCCAGCAGCCGGGACAGGGGTGCTGGCACTGAAGCTTTCTTT. Variable domain in full (rest from reference TRBV3-1 and TRBJ1-1): DTAVSQTPKYLVTQMGNDKSIKCEQNLGHDTMYWYKQDSKKFLKIMFSYNNKELIINETVPNRFSPKSPDKAHLNLHINSLELGDSAVYFCASSRDRGAGTEAFFGQGTRLTVV.

The chain couples TRBV5-1 to TRBJ2-1; 8 bases fit TRBD2. The CDR3 sequence is 15 residues long. The V gene's germline CDR1 is SGHRS and CDR2 YFSETQ. V lost 5 bases, J lost 4 bases, and 8 bases stayed unmatched. The CDR3 loop reads CASSSGGAIYNEQFF. In nucleotides, the CDR3 is TGCGCCAGCAGTTCGGGGGGGGCGATTTACAATGAGCAGTTCTTC.

This clonotype was seen a handful of times. This rearrangement joins TRBV7-3 to TRBJ2-3, with TRBD2 matching over 11 bases. The CDR3 sequence is 16 residues long. J lost 4 bases, V lost 5 bases, and 8 bases had no gene match. Per the germline V gene, CDR1 is SGHTA and CDR2 is FQGTGA. The CDR3 DNA is TGTGCCAGCAGCCCGTTTAGCGGGGGGGCCGCAGATACGCAGTATTTT. Translating it yields CASSPFSGGAADTQYF.

This clonotype was detected only a few times. The chain joins TRBV4-1 to TRBJ2-7; D is unclear. The V gene lost 3 bases and the J gene lost 6 bases, with 12 bases spanning the gap. The CDR3 consists of 13 residues. The V gene's germline CDR1 is MGHRA and CDR2 YSYEKL. The CDR3 nucleotides read TGCGCCAGCAGCCATACTCCGAGCTCCGAGCAGTACTTC. It yields the protein CASSHTPSSEQYF.

This chain joins TRBV6-2 or TRBV6-3 and TRBJ2-2; 9 positions match TRBD2. V lost 4 bases and J lost 4; bases outside the gene matches: 4. This CDR3 has 15 amino acids. Per germline, CDR1 MNHEY and CDR2 SVGEGT. CDR3 amino acids: CASSFAGGPTGELFF. CDR3 DNA: TGTGCCAGCAGTTTTGCGGGAGGGCCCACCGGGGAGCTGTTTTTT.

The chain is built from TRBV6-1 and TRBJ2-7; D is undetermined. The CDR3 has 13 amino acids. The V gene lost 6 bases and the J gene lost 3 bases, with 12 bases spanning the gap. The V gene's germline CDR1 is MNHNS and CDR2 SASEGT. DNA of the CDR3: TGTGCCAGCAGGCCCCCGGATAACTACGAGCAGTACTTC. This codes for CASRPPDNYEQYF.

This clonotype was seen ten or more times. J is TRBJ2-2 and V is TRBV7-3; D unresolved. Germline CDR1 is SGHTA and CDR2 is FQGTGA. The CDR3 consists of 13 residues. V lost 1 base and J lost 5, with 5 bases in between. The CDR3 here is CASSLIPTGELFF. CDR3 DNA: TGTGCCAGCAGCTTAATCCCGACCGGGGAGCTGTTTTTT.

This clonotype came up a few times. The J gene is TRBJ2-1, the V gene TRBV27; no clear D gene. Germline V gene data show CDR1 as MNHEY and CDR2 as SMNVEV (reference sequence). The CDR3 loop spans 13 amino acids. V was trimmed by 0 bases and J by 5 bases, leaving 5 bases between them. The CDR3 sequence is CASSLSMNNEQFF. The CDR3 coding sequence is TGTGCCAGCAGTTTATCGATGAACAATGAGCAGTTCTTC.

V gene TRBV5-5 combines with J gene TRBJ1-1; D not certain. Germline V gene lookup returns CDR1 SGHKS and CDR2 YYEKEE (reference sequence). The CDR3 is 16 residues long. V was clipped by 0 bases and J by 0 bases, with 12 bases between them. Here the CDR3 DNA reads TGTGCCAGCAGCTTGGCAGATGCGGCAGTGAACACTGAAGCTTTCTTT. It translates to CASSLADAAVNTEAFF.

J is TRBJ2-1 and V is TRBV2, with no clear D. Per the germline V gene, CDR1 is SNHLY and CDR2 is FYNNEI. The ends were cut back, 3 bases at V and 5 bases at J, with 11 bases in the middle. CDR3 length equals 14 residues. The CDR3 protein is CASSELGSNNEQFF. In nucleotides, the CDR3 is TGTGCCAGCAGTGAGCTAGGAAGTAACAATGAGCAGTTCTTC.

This clonotype has more than one count but fewer than ten. The chain combines TRBV7-8 with TRBJ1-1; a possible D gene is TRBD1 (5 bases). V lost 0 bases and J lost 4, with 9 bases in between. CDR1 SGHVS and CDR2 FQNEAQ come from the germline V gene. The CDR3 runs 14 residues. CDR3 protein: CASSLASTVTEAFF. The CDR3 bases are TGTGCCAGCAGCTTAGCTTCGACAGTCACTGAAGCTTTCTTT.

This clonotype was picked up many times. This chain's CDR3 is CASSGQGTSNEKLFF. The CDR3 DNA is TGTGCCAGCTCAGGACAGGGGACCTCGAATGAAAAACTGTTTTTT. The chain has TRBV7-8 and TRBJ1-4; 9 bases are shared with TRBD1. This CDR3 comprises 15 residues. Germline V lookup: CDR1 SGHVS, CDR2 FQNEAQ. V was clipped by 8 bases and J by 5 bases; unmatched bases: 9.

In its sample, this clonotype was seen many times. This rearrangement joins TRBV9 to TRBJ2-7; 7 positions agree with TRBD2. The CDR3 has 16 residues. With 4 bases clipped from V and 2 bases from J, the junction kept 12 bases outside the gene matches. Germline loops: CDR1 SGDLS, CDR2 YYNGEE. CDR3 sequence: CASSPKWGGSTYEQYF. The CDR3 coding sequence is TGTGCCAGCAGCCCCAAGTGGGGGGGGAGCACCTACGAGCAGTACTTC.

In this sample, this clonotype turned up many times. As DNA, the CDR3 is TGTGCCAGCAGTCCAGGGGGCCCCTACAATGAGCAGTTCTTC. Translating it yields CASSPGGPYNEQFF. The V gene is TRBV27, the J gene TRBJ2-1, with 8 bases fitting TRBD1. There are 14 residues in the CDR3. In germline, CDR1 is MNHEY, CDR2 SMNVEV (reference sequence). The junction had 2 bases not matched to a gene; V was cut back by 5 bases and J by 2 bases.

In this sample, this clonotype turned up many times. The chain combines TRBV7-2 with TRBJ1-1; no clear D. The CDR3 extends over 13 amino acids. Germline assignment: CDR1 SGHTA and CDR2 FQGNSA. The V and J ends lost 7 bases and 3 bases respectively, with 12 bases between them. The CDR3 sequence is CASTQNRDTEAFF. The CDR3 DNA is TGTGCCAGCACCCAGAACCGGGACACTGAAGCTTTCTTT.

This clonotype showed up many times. The chain has TRBV7-9 and TRBJ2-1, with TRBD2 identical over 7 bases. The CDR3 covers 14 residues. V shed 1 base, J shed 9 bases, and the junction held 6 bases outside the gene matches. The V gene's germline CDR1 is SEHNR and CDR2 FQNEAQ (reference sequence). CDR3 sequence (DNA): TGTGCCAGCAGCTTAGAAGGGGCTAGCGGTGAGCAGTTCTTC. Translated: CASSLEGASGEQFF.